Sequencing of this T cell receptor beta chain was carried out in a study of PD-L1 blockade in urothelial cancer. Study at large: Male sex and bladder-origin urothelial cancer characterized about 85% of the 29 patients. Peripheral blood specimens exhibited a median yield of around 140,000 T cells. At 6 weeks and at 3 weeks (second dose) after treatment start, blood was analyzed.

A word on this clone: Its specificity is unknown.

Measured with immunoSEQ multiplex PCR; TCRdb has only the in-frame clones, and not every one. The data show tens of thousands of clones, more than 65% seen once. J was trimmed by 11 bases and V by 4 bases; bases with no gene match: 5. The germline CDR1 and CDR2 sequences are LNHDA and SQIVND (reference sequence). This CDR3 contains 13 residues. Study results and caveats: Patients who had durable benefit saw their tumor-associated blood clones expand more at 3 weeks.

The receptor was derived from a man aged 70-80 years with urothelial cancer. The material sequenced was PBMCs, taken around atezolizumab (anti-PD-L1) treatment. The gene calls are TRBV19 and TRBJ1-4; the match to TRBD1 covers 9 bases. For the CDR3, the DNA is TGTGCCAGTAGTACCGGGACAGGGTGGAAACTGTTTTTT. Amino acids: CASSTGTGWKLFF. Supplemented by reference TRBV19 and TRBJ1-4, the full variable domain reads DGGITQSPKYLFRKEGQNVTLSCEQNLNHDAMYWYRQDPGQGLRLIYYSQIVNDFQKGDIAEGYSVSREKKESFPLTVTSAQKNPTAFYLCASSTGTGWKLFFGSGTQLSVL.